Each of the 4 T cell receptor beta chains below was sequenced from the same sample in a study of control samples from healthy donors and cancer patients. Assay used: immunoSEQ multiplex PCR; TCRdb lists only in-frame clones, some missing. This table holds about 79,000 clones, roughly 93% found once. The sequencing input was PBMCs. These receptors originate from a woman in her thirties or forties with lung cancer.

The CDR3 is CASSSGTSGVYNEQFF. CDR3 DNA: TGTGCCAGCAGCTCGGGGACTAGCGGGGTTTACAATGAGCAGTTCTTC. This rearrangement joins TRBV4-2 to TRBJ2-1, with 13 bases that match TRBD2. This CDR3 has 16 amino acids. Germline V gene lookup returns CDR1 LGHNA and CDR2 YNFKEQ. The V and J ends lost 5 bases and 4 bases, in that order; junction bases with no gene match: 5.

This clone was recorded once. The chain uses TRBV20-1 and TRBJ1-1, with D uncertain. Germline CDR1 reads DFQATT; CDR2 reads SNEGSKA (reference sequence). The CDR3 sequence is 10 residues long. The germline V and J ends were trimmed by 5 bases and 8 bases, with 9 bases remaining between them. CDR3 protein: CSARKWEAFF. The CDR3 DNA reads TGCAGTGCTCGTAAGTGGGAAGCTTTCTTT.

The J gene is TRBJ2-3, the V gene TRBV3-1 (or the pseudogene TRBV3-2), with a tentative D call TRBD2 (6 bases). CDR3 length equals 16 residues. Germline-derived CDR1 and CDR2 are LGHDT and YNNKEL (reference sequence). The V and J ends lost 4 bases and 0 bases respectively, with 14 bases between them. CDR3 region: CASSPRLGTSTDTQYF. In nucleotides, the CDR3 is TGTGCCAGCAGCCCCCGCCTCGGGACTAGCACAGATACGCAGTATTTT.

This clone was counted a single time. The chain combines TRBV5-1 with TRBJ2-7; maybe TRBD1 (6 bases). The CDR3 is 13 residues long. The germline gives CDR1 SGHRS, CDR2 YFSETQ. The V end lost 4 bases, the J end lost 4 bases, and 12 bases lay between the germline ends. The CDR3 DNA follows: TGCGCCAGCAGCCCCGGACAGCCATACGAGCAGTACTTC. Its translation: CASSPGQPYEQYF.